This TCR beta chain is drawn from a study of response to subunit inactivated influenza vaccine. Study-level results: It was the authors' suggestion that each seasonal influenza vaccination recruits few new T cells.

TCRdb independently ran MiXCR on the RT-PCR reads; one entry per CDR3 protein. This sample has approximately 520,000 distinct CDR3 sequences, with about 25% found just once. CDR1 is SQVTM, CDR2 ANQGSEA, per germline. The CDR3 has 14 residues. V shed 6 bases, J shed 1 base, and the junction held 4 bases outside the gene matches. Of note for this clonotype: What it binds is not known.

The V call is TRBV29-1, the J call TRBJ2-7; 12 nucleotides align to TRBD2. This sequence was found in a man aged 50 or older who received an inactivated influenza vaccine. This specimen consisted of CD4+ T cells sorted from PBMCs, obtained 5 days after vaccination. The CDR3: CSVRTSGVSYEQYF. CDR3 coding DNA: TGCAGCGTCCGGACTAGCGGGGTTTCCTACGAGCAGTACTTC.